This T cell receptor (beta chain) was documented in a study of neurological immune-mediated disorders. This clonotype was counted many times. The method for making cDNA was 5'RACE, and it used 10-nucleotide random UMIs. TCRdb fed the 5' RACE reads into MiXCR, producing one record per CDR3 protein. This repertoire shows about 31,000 distinct CDR3 sequences, around 4% found once; its top ten account for nearly 25%. Individuals who volunteered at a blood bank located in Maryland, USA, made up the group of healthy controls. The sequence came from a woman aged 40-49 years in good health. The material sequenced was CD4+ T cells from blood.

The CDR3 region has the DNA TGTGCCAGCAGTTTACCAGGGACCTCTGAAGCTTTCTTT. This sequence encodes CASSLPGTSEAFF. This chain connects TRBV12-3 or TRBV12-4 to TRBJ1-1; TRBD1 is a possible D gene (5 bases). V dropped 2 bases and J dropped 6 bases, with 10 bases sitting between them. This CDR3 contains 13 residues.